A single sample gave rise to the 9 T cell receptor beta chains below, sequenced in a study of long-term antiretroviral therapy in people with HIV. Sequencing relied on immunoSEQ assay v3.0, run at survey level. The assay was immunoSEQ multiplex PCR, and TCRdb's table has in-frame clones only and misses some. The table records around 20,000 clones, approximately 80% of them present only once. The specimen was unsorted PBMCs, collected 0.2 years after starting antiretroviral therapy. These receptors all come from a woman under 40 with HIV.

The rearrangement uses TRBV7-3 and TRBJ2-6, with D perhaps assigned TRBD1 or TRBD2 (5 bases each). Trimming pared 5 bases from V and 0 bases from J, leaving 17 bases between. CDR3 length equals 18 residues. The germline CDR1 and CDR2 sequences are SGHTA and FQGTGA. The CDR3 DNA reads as TGTGCCAGCAGCCCCTCCGGGACCGCCAACTCTGGGGCCAACGTCCTGACTTTC. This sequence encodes CASSPSGTANSGANVLTF.

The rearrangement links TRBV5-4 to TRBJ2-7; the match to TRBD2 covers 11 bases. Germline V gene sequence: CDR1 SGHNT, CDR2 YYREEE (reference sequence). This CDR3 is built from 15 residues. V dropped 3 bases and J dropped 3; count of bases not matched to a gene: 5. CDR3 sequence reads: CASSSDGTSGYEQYF. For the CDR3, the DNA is TGTGCCAGCAGCTCAGACGGGACTAGCGGCTACGAGCAGTACTTC.

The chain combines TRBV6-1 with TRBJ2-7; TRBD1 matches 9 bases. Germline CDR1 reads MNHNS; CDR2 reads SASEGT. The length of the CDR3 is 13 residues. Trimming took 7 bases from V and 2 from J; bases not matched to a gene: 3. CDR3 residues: CASNRDRAYEQYF. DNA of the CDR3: TGTGCCAGCAACCGGGACAGGGCCTACGAGCAGTACTTC.

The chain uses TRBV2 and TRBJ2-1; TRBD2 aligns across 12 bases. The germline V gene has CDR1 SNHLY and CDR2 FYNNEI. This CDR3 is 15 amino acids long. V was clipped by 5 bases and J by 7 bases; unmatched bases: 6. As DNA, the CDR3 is TGTGCCAGCAGTCTAGCGGGGGGGATAAGTAATGAGCAGTTCTTC. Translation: CASSLAGGISNEQFF.

The CDR3 sequence is CASSSRTGDYGYTF. The CDR3 DNA reads TGTGCCAGCAGCTCCCGGACAGGGGACTATGGCTACACCTTC. This chain joins TRBV13 and TRBJ1-2; 9 bases match TRBD1. Germline values: CDR1 PRHDT, CDR2 FYEKMQ (reference sequence). CDR3 length equals 14 residues. Trimming at V came to 4 bases and at J to 3 bases, leaving 3 bases not matched to a gene.

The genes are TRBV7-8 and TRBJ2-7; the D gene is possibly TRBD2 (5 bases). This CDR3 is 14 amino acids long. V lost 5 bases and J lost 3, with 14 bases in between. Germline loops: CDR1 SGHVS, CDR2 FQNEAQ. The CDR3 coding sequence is TGTGCCAGCAGCCAAACTAGTACGCTCTACGAGCAGTACTTC. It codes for CASSQTSTLYEQYF.

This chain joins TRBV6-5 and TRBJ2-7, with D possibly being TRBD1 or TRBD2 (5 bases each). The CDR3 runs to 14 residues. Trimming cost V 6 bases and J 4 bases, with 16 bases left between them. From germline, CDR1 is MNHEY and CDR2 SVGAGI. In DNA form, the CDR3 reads TGTGCCAGCAGCCAAGGCAGGGAGTCATACGAGCAGTACTTC. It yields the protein CASSQGRESYEQYF.

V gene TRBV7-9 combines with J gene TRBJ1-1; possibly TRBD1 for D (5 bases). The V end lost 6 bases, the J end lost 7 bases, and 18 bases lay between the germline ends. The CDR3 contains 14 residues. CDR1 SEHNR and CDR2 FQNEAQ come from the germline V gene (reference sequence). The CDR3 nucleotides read TGTGCCAGCAGAAGAGCCGGGGATCAGGGTGAAGCTTTCTTT. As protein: CASRRAGDQGEAFF.

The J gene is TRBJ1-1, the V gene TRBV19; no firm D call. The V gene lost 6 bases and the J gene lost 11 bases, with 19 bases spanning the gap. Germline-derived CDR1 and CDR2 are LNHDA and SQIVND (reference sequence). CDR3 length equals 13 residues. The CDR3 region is CASSSYVTGSAFF. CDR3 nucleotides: TGTGCCAGTAGCTCCTACGTTACCGGATCGGCTTTCTTT.